Detailed here is one T cell receptor beta chain. The antigen remains unidentified. Trimming removed 0 bases from V and 6 bases from J, with 9 bases in between. The germline gives CDR1 SGHRS, CDR2 YFSETQ. This CDR3 spans 13 amino acids. These data come from a study of pediatric ulcerative colitis. General study results and limits: Clonal expansions reduced rectal repertoire diversity in acute severe colitis. Blood-rectal clonal overlap within each person was significantly higher in ulcerative colitis patients than controls.

The assay was run at survey level. Assay used: immunoSEQ multiplex PCR; TCRdb lists only in-frame clones, some missing. Of roughly 9,900 clones in the sample, 82% are singletons; the top ten hold approximately 3.6%. During colonoscopy, one to two rectal pinch biopsies were collected. Controls had normal endoscopy and no IBD diagnosis within a year. This TCR was recovered from a girl aged 10 to 17 who was a control in a study of pediatric ulcerative colitis. Source material: gut tissue. The V and J genes are TRBV5-1 and TRBJ1-2; D may be TRBD1 (5 bases). For the CDR3, the DNA is TGCGCCAGCAGCTTGGTGCTAGGGGATGGCTACACCTTC. Protein: CASSLVLGDGYTF. Full variable domain (missing parts from reference TRBV5-1 and TRBJ1-2): KAGVTQTPRYLIKTRGQQVTLSCSPISGHRSVSWYQQTPGQGLQFLFEYFSETQRNKGNFPGRFSGRQFSNSRSEMNVSTLELGDSALYLCASSLVLGDGYTFGSGTRLTVV.